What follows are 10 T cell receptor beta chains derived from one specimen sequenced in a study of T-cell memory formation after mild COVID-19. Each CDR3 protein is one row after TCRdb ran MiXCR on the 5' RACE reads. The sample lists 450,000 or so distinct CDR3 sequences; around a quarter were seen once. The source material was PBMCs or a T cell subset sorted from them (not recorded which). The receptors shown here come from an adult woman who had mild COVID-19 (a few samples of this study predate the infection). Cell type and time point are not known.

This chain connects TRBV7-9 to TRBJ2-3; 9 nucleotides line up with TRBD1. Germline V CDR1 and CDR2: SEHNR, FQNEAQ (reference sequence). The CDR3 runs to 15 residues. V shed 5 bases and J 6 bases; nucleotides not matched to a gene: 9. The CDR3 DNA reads TGTGCCAGCAGCCAAAGGACAGGGGTCTGGGATACGCAGTATTTT. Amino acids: CASSQRTGVWDTQYF. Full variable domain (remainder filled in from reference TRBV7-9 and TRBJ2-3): DTGVSQNPRHKITKRGQNVTFRCDPISEHNRLYWYRQTLGQGPEFLTYFQNEAQLEKSRLLSDRFSAERPKGSFSTLEIQRTEQGDSAMYLCASSQRTGVWDTQYFGPGTRLTVL.

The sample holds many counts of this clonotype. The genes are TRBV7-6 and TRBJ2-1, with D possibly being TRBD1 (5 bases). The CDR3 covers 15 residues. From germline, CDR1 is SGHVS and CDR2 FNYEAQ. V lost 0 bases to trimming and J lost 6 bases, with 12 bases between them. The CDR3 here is CASSLAGALVNEQFF. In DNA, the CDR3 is TGTGCCAGCAGCTTAGCTGGGGCGCTTGTCAATGAGCAGTTCTTC.

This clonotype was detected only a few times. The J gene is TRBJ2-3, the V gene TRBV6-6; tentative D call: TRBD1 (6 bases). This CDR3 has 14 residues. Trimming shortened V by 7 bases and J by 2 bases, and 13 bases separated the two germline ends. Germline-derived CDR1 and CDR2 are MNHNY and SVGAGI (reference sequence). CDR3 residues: CASKQGHNTDTQYF. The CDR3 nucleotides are TGTGCCAGCAAACAGGGACACAACACAGATACGCAGTATTTT.

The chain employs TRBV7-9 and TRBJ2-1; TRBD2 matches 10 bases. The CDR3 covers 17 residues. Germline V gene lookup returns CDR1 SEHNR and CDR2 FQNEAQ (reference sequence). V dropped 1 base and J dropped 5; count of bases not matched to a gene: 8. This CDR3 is CASSLVFVLAGDNEQFF. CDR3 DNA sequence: TGTGCCAGCAGCTTAGTTTTTGTTCTAGCGGGAGACAATGAGCAGTTCTTC.

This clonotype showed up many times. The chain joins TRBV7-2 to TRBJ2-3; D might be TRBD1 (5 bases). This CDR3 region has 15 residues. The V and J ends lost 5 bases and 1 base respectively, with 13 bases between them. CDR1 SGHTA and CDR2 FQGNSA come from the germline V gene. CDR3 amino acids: CASSPPLQGTDTQYF. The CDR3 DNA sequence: TGTGCCAGCAGCCCGCCGTTACAGGGCACAGATACGCAGTATTTT.

DNA of the CDR3: TGTGCCAGCAGCTTGGGACAGACTAGCAATCAGCCCCAGCATTTT. Amino acid sequence: CASSLGQTSNQPQHF. The gene calls are TRBV5-6 and TRBJ1-5, with D perhaps TRBD1 (5 bases). Germline assignment: CDR1 SGHDT and CDR2 YYEEEE. The CDR3 loop spans 15 amino acids. V was shortened by 0 bases and J by 0 bases, with 7 bases between the two germline ends.

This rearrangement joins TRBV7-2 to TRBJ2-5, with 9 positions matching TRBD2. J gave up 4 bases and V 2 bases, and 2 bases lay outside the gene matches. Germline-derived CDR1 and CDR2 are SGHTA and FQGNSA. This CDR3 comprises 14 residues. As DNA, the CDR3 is TGTGCCAGCAGCTTAATAGCGGGAGCAGAGACCCAGTACTTC. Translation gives CASSLIAGAETQYF.

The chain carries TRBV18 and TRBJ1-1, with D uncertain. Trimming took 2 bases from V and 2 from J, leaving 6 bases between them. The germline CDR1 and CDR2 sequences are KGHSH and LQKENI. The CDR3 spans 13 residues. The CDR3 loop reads CASSPWENTEAFF. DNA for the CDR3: TGTGCCAGCTCACCATGGGAAAACACTGAAGCTTTCTTT.

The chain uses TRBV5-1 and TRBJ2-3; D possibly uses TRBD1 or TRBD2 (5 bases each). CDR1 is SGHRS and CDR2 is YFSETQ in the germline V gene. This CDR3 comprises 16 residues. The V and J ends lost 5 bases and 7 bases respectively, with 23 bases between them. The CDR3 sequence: CASRLGHGTASYTQYF. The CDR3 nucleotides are TGCGCCAGCAGACTCGGACATGGGACGGCTTCATATACGCAGTATTTT.

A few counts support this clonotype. Written as DNA, the CDR3 is TGTGCCAGCAGCCCCTTCAGCCTCCCGGTCTACGAGCAGTACTTC. This codes for CASSPFSLPVYEQYF. The chain has TRBV5-5 and TRBJ2-7; unclear D gene. Trimming removed 4 bases from V and 3 bases from J, with 17 bases in between. This CDR3 has 15 amino acids. Germline V gene lookup returns CDR1 SGHKS and CDR2 YYEKEE (reference sequence).